The T cell receptor (beta chain) described here comes from a study of Ad26.COV2.S vaccination and SARS-CoV-2 variants. The treatment denotes: roughly 19 received Ad26.COV2.S at low or high dose, single or two shots; 5 received placebo; per-sample allocation not given. Vaccine and placebo recipients were sampled on day 63 after the first injection. Sequencing used immunoSEQ multiplex PCR; TCRdb keeps in-frame clones, though not all of them. The data hold 430,000 or so clones, with 89% observed a single time. Here the sequenced sample was peripheral blood, taken in a trial of Ad26.COV2.S vaccine versus placebo. This clonotype was sampled from a person aged 18-65 years who received the Ad26.COV2.S COVID-19 vaccine or a placebo.

The CDR3 reads CASSIGQEDSPLHF. In DNA, the CDR3 is TGTGCCAGCAGCATCGGACAGGAAGATTCACCCCTCCACTTT. V and J are TRBV9 and TRBJ1-6; the match to TRBD1 covers 7 bases. The germline CDR1 and CDR2 sequences are SGDLS and YYNGEE. J gave up 8 bases and V 4 bases, and 6 bases lay outside the gene matches. The CDR3 totals 14 residues. Combining the CDR3 with reference TRBV9 and TRBJ1-6 gives the whole variable domain DSGVTQTPKHLITATGQRVTLRCSPRSGDLSVYWYQQSLDQGLQFLIQYYNGEERAKGNILERFSAQQFPDLHSELNLSSLELGDSALYFCASSIGQEDSPLHFGNGTRLTVT.